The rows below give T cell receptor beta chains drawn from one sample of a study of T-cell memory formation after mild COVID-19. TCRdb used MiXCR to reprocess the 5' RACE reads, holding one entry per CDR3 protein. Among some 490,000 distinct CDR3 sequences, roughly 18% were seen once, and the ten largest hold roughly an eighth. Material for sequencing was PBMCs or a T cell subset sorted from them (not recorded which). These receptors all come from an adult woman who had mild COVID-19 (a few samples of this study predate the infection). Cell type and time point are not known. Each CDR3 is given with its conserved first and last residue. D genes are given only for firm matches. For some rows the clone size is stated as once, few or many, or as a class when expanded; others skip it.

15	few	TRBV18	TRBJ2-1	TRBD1	CASSPPGQGGLVQFF	TGTGCCAGCTCACCACCCGGACAGGGGGGACTTGTGCAATTCTTC
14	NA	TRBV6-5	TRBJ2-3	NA	CASSSRQGTDTQYF	TGTGCCAGCAGTTCGAGACAGGGCACAGATACGCAGTATTTT
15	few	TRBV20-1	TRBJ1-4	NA	CSATNTDRANEKLFF	TGCAGTGCTACCAACACCGACAGAGCTAATGAAAAACTGTTTTTT
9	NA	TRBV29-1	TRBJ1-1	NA	CSVDEEAFF	TGCAGCGTTGACGAAGAAGCTTTCTTT
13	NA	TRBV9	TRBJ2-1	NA	CASSVELRSEQFF	TGTGCCAGCAGCGTAGAGCTCAGGAGTGAGCAGTTCTTC
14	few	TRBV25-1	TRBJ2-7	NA	CASSEEDVAYEQYF	TGTGCCAGCAGTGAAGAGGACGTAGCCTACGAGCAGTACTTC
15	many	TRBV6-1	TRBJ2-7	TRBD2	CASSELSGTFHEQYF	TGTGCCAGCAGTGAGCTTAGCGGGACTTTCCACGAGCAGTACTTC
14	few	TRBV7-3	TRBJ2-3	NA	CASSQTSGTDTQYF	TGTGCCAGCAGCCAGACTTCTGGCACAGATACGCAGTATTTT
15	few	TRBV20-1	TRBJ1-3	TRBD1	CSARGQGGSGNTIYF	TGCAGTGCTAGAGGACAGGGGGGCTCTGGAAACACCATATATTTT
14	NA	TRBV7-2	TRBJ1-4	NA	CASSPLGAREKLFF	TGTGCCAGCAGCCCCCTCGGGGCCAGAGAAAAACTGTTTTTT
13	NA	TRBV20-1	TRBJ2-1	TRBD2	CSAGLAEYNEQFF	TGCAGTGCTGGACTAGCGGAATACAATGAGCAGTTCTTC